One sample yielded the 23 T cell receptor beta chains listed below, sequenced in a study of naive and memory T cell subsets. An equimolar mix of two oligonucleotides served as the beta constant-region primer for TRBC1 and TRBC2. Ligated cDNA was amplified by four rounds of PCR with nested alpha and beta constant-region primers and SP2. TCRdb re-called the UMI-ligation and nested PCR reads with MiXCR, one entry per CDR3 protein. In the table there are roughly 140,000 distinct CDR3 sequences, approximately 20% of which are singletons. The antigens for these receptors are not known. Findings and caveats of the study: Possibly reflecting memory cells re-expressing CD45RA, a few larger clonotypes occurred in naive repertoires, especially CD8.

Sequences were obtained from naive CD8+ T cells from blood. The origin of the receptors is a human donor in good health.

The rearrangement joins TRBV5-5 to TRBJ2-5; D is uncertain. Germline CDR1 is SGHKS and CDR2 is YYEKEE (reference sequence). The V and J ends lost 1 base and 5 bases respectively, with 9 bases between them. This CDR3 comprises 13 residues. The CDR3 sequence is CASSLRVGETQYF. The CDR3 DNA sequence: TGTGCCAGCAGCTTGAGGGTTGGGGAGACCCAGTACTTC.

The DNA for the CDR3 is TGTGCCAGCATAGCGGGACGGGCAGATACGCAGTATTTT. This codes for CASIAGRADTQYF. The rearrangement joins TRBV28 to TRBJ2-3, with 8 bases aligning to TRBD2. The V gene's germline CDR1 is MDHEN and CDR2 SYDVKM. The V gene end was trimmed by 7 bases and the J gene end by 4 bases; junction bases not matched to a gene: 4. The CDR3 extends over 13 amino acids.

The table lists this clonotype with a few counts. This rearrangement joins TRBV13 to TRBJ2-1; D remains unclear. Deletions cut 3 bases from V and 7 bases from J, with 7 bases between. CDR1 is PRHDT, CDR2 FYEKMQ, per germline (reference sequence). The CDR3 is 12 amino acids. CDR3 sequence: CASSFTGNEQFF. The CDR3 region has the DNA TGTGCCAGCAGCTTCACCGGGAATGAGCAGTTCTTC.

CDR3 residues: CASSTETGGAFYEQFF. The CDR3 bases are TGTGCCAGCAGTACTGAAACAGGGGGCGCATTTTATGAGCAGTTCTTC. This sequence joins TRBV27 and TRBJ2-1; 9 positions agree with TRBD1. The V gene's germline CDR1 is MNHEY and CDR2 SMNVEV (reference sequence). The CDR3 extends over 16 amino acids. The V segment lost 5 bases and the J segment 8 bases; nucleotides outside the gene matches: 13.

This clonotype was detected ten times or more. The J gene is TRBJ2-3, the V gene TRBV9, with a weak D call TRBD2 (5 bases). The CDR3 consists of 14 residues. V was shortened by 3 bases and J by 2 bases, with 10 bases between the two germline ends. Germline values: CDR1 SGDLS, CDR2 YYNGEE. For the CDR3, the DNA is TGTGCCAGCAGCGCCGGGGATTCCACAGATACGCAGTATTTT. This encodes CASSAGDSTDTQYF.

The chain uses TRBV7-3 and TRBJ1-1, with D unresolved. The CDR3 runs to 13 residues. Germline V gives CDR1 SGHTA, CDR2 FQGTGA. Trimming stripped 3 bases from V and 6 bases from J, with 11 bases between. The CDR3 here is CASSFSGLAEAFF. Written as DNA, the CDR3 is TGTGCCAGCAGCTTTTCGGGTTTGGCTGAAGCTTTCTTT.

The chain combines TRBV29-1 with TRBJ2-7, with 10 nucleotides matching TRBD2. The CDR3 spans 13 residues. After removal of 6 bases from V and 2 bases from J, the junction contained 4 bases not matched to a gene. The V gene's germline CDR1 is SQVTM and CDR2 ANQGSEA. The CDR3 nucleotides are TGCAGCGTCACAGCGGGAGGGACCTACGAGCAGTACTTC. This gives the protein CSVTAGGTYEQYF.

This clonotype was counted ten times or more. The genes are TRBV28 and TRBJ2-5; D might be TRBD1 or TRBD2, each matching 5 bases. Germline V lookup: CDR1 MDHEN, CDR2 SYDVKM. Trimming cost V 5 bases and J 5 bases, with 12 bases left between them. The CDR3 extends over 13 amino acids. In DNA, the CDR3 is TGTGCCAGCAGTAGGCAGGGACGGGAGACCCAGTACTTC. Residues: CASSRQGRETQYF.

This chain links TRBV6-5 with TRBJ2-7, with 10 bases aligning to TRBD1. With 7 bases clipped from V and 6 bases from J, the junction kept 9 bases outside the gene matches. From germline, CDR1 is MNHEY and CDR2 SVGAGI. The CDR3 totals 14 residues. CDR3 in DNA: TGTGCCAGCACCTTCAGGACAGGGGGTGTCGAGCAGTACTTC. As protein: CASTFRTGGVEQYF.

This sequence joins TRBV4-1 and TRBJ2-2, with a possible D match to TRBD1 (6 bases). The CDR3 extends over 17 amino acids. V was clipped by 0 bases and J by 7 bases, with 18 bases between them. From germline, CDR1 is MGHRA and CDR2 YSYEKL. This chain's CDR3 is CASSQDRGKARSGELFF. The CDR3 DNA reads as TGCGCCAGCAGCCAAGATAGGGGGAAAGCAAGGAGCGGGGAGCTGTTTTTT.

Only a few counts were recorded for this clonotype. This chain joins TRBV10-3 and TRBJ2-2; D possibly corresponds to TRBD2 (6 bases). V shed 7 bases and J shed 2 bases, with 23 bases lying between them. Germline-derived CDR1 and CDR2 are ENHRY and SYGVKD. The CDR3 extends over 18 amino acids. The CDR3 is CAITPRASERFNTGELFF. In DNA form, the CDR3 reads TGTGCCATCACCCCTCGGGCTAGCGAAAGATTCAACACCGGGGAGCTGTTTTTT.

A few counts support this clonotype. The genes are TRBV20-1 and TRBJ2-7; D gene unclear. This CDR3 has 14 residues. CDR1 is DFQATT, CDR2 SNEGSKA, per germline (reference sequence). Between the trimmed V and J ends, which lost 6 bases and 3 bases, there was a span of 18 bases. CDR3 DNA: TGCAGTGCGCAAATACAAGGCTATGGCTACGAGCAGTACTTC. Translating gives CSAQIQGYGYEQYF.

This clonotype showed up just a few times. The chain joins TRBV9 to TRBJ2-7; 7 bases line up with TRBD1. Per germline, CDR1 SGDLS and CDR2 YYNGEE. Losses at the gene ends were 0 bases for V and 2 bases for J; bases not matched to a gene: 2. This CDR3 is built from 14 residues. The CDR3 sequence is CASSVDRGAYEQYF. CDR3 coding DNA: TGTGCCAGCAGCGTAGACAGGGGAGCCTACGAGCAGTACTTC.

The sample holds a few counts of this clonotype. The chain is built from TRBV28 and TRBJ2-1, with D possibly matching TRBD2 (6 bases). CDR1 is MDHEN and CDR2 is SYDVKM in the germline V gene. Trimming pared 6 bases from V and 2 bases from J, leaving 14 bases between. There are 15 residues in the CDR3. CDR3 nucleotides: TGTGCCAGCAGCCCCGCGGGGCGGCCCTACAATGAGCAGTTCTTC. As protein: CASSPAGRPYNEQFF. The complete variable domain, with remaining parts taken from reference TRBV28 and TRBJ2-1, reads DVKVTQSSRYLVKRTGEKVFLECVQDMDHENMFWYRQDPGLGLRLIYFSYDVKMKEKGDIPEGYSVSREKKERFSLILESASTNQTSMYLCASSPAGRPYNEQFFGPGTRLTVL.

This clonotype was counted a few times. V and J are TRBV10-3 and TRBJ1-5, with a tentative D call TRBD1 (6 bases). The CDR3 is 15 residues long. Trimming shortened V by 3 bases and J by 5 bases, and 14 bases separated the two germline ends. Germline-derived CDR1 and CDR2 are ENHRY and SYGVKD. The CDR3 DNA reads TGTGCCATCAGTGAAGGGGACACCACATATCAGCCCCAGCATTTT. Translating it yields CAISEGDTTYQPQHF.

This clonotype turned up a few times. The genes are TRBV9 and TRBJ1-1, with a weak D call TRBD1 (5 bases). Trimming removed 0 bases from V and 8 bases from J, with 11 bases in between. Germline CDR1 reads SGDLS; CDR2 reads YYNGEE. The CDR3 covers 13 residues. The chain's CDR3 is CASSVGGGDEAFF. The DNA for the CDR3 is TGTGCCAGCAGCGTAGGGGGGGGAGACGAAGCTTTCTTT.

DNA of the CDR3: TGCGCCAGCAGCCCAGATCCGGGACAGTTTAATGAAAAACTGTTTTTT. Residues: CASSPDPGQFNEKLFF. This sequence joins TRBV4-1 and TRBJ1-4; 7 nucleotides line up with TRBD1. Germline CDR1 is MGHRA and CDR2 is YSYEKL. This CDR3 spans 16 amino acids. After removal of 4 bases from V and 4 bases from J, the junction contained 9 bases not matched to a gene.

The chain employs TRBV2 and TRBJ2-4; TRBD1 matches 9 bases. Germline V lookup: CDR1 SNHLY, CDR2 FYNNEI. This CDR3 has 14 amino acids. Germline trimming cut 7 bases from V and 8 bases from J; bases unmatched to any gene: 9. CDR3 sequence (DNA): TGTGCCAGCACCATAGGACAGGGGATCGACATTCAGTACTTC. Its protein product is CASTIGQGIDIQYF.

The CDR3 sequence is CASSKGPGSVLNYGYTF. The CDR3 bases are TGTGCCAGCAGCAAAGGGCCAGGGAGCGTTCTTAACTATGGCTACACCTTC. The genes are TRBV21-1 and TRBJ1-2; the table's TRBD1 call for D was not verified on the DNA. TRBV21-1 is a pseudogene locus. The CDR3 has 17 residues.

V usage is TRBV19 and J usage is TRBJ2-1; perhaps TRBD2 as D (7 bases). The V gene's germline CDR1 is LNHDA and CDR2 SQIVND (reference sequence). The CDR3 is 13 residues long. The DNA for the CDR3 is TGTGGAACGAGGGGGAGGGTTTACAATGAGCAGTTCTTC. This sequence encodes CGTRGRVYNEQFF. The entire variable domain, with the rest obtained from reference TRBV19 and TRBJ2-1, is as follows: DGGITQSPKYLFRKEGQNVTLSCEQNLNHDAMYWYRQDPGQGLRLIYYSQIVNDFQKGDIAEGYSVSREKKESFPLTVTSAQKNPTAFYLCGTRGRVYNEQFFGPGTRLTVL.

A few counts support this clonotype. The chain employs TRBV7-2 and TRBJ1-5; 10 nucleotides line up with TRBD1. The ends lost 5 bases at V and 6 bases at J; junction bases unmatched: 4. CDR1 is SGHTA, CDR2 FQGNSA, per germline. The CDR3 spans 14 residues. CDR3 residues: CASSLTGGRQPQHF. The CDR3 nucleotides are TGTGCCAGCAGCCTGACAGGGGGCCGTCAGCCCCAGCATTTT.

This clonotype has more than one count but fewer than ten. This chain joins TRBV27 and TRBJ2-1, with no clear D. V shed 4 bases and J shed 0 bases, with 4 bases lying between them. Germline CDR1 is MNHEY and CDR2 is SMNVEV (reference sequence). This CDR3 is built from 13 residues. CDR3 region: CASSWDSYNEQFF. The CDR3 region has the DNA TGTGCCAGCAGTTGGGACTCCTACAATGAGCAGTTCTTC.

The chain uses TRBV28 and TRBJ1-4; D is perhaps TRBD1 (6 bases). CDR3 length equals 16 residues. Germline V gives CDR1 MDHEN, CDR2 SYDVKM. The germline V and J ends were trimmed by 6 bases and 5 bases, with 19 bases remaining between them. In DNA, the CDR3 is TGTGCCAGCAGGGAAGGGTACAGGGAAGAAAATGAAAAACTGTTTTTT. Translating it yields CASREGYREENEKLFF.